The T cell receptor (beta chain) described here comes from a study of cytomegalovirus exposure and HLA in healthy donors. This CDR3 region has 14 residues. V trimming: 2 bases; J trimming: 6 bases; junction bases outside the gene matches: 7. In germline, CDR1 is SGHTA, CDR2 FQGNSA. This clone was picked up one time. PCR involved 60 Vbeta and 13 Jbeta primers. Assay: immunoSEQ multiplex PCR; the TCRdb copy retains only in-frame clones and omits some. In the table there are some 120,000 clones, 81% of which are singletons. Sequencing was carried out using PBMCs. The receptor's source is a woman aged 40 to 49 in good health and CMV-seronegative. The J gene is TRBJ2-7, the V gene TRBV7-2, with 7 bases lining up with TRBD2. CDR3 sequence (DNA): TGTGCCAGCAGCTTATGGGGAGGGGAAGGCGAGCAGTACTTC. As protein: CASSLWGGEGEQYF.